These 21 T cell receptor beta chains originate from one sample sequenced in a study of beta chain features in type 1 diabetes (dated by TCRdb to the late 2010s). Library preparation was by the immunoSEQ multiplex PCR assay. The entire amount of isolated RNA was reverse transcribed using the High Capacity cDNA Reverse Transcription Kit, so the sequenced TCRB transcripts were expressed ones. In its TCRdb copy, this immuneACCESS table keeps in-frame sequences only and misses some clones. Where compared with another copy, unresolved V genes explain less than half of these, and the others have no known cause. This sample comprises under 950,000 clones, roughly a sixth of them detected only once. 0.023% of the sample is in the top ten clones. The source material was naive CD4+ T cells from blood. The sample's cell subset or site label, decoded: true naive CD4+ T cells. These receptors all stem from a woman in her late teens or twenties in good health.

The chain links TRBV28 to TRBJ1-1; tentatively, D is TRBD1 (5 bases). The CDR3 runs to 11 residues. The germline CDR1 and CDR2 sequences are MDHEN and SYDVKM. The DNA of the CDR3 is TGTGTCACAGGTTTCGGCACTGAAGCTTTCTTT. Its protein product is CVTGFGTEAFF.

The rearrangement joins TRBV14 to TRBJ2-7; 10 nucleotides align to TRBD2. The CDR3 has 14 amino acids. With 1 base clipped from V and 12 bases from J, the junction kept 9 bases outside the gene matches. The germline V gene has CDR1 SGHDN and CDR2 FVKESK. CDR3 DNA: TGTGCCAGCAGCCAAGCAAGCGGGAGGGCTGCTCCGTACTTC. It is translated as CASSQASGRAAPYF.

This clone was recorded many times. The chain is built from TRBV10-3 and TRBJ2-1, with 13 bases lining up with TRBD2. CDR1 is ENHRY and CDR2 is SYGVKD in the germline V gene. After removal of 6 bases from V and 7 bases from J, the junction contained 6 bases not matched to a gene. This CDR3 contains 15 residues. The DNA of the CDR3 is TGTGCCATCAGGCTGGGACTAGCGGGACATAATGAGCAGTTCTTC. It specifies CAIRLGLAGHNEQFF.

V and J are TRBV7-2 and TRBJ2-3; 11 bases map to TRBD2. This CDR3 has 16 residues. Germline V CDR1 and CDR2: SGHTA, FQGNSA. The junction had 11 bases not matched to a gene; V was cut back by 5 bases and J by 7 bases. CDR3 sequence reads: CASSPRPTSGSNTQYF. Written as DNA, the CDR3 is TGTGCCAGCAGCCCCAGACCTACTAGCGGGAGTAATACGCAGTATTTT.

The CDR3 nucleotides are TGTGCCAGCAGTGTGCCAGGAGCGGGTCAGCCCCAGCATTTT. It specifies CASSVPGAGQPQHF. This sequence joins TRBV6-6 and TRBJ1-5; D is ambiguous. The CDR3 is 14 amino acids. V was trimmed by 5 bases and J by 6 bases, leaving 14 bases between them. CDR1 and CDR2 from the germline V gene are MNHNY and SVGAGI (reference sequence).

This clone was observed a few times. This sequence joins TRBV4-3 and TRBJ2-1; D assignment may be TRBD1 or TRBD2 (5 bases each). From germline, CDR1 is LGHNA and CDR2 YSLEER. The CDR3 length is 15 residues. V lost 3 bases to trimming and J lost 3 bases, with 12 bases between them. CDR3 region: CASSHVERGYNEQFF. The CDR3, as DNA: TGCGCCAGCAGCCATGTCGAGAGGGGCTACAATGAGCAGTTCTTC.

The chain has TRBV6-1 and TRBJ2-3, with D hard to call. The CDR3 consists of 12 residues. The ends were cut back, 10 bases at V and 0 bases at J, with 8 bases in the middle. Germline loops: CDR1 MNHNS, CDR2 SASEGT. The CDR3 spells CANKDSTDTQYF. The CDR3 DNA sequence: TGTGCCAACAAGGACAGCACAGATACGCAGTATTTT.

This clone was observed a handful of times. The chain employs TRBV27 and TRBJ1-1; D might be TRBD1 (6 bases). The CDR3 is 16 amino acids. CDR1 and CDR2 from the germline V gene are MNHEY and SMNVEV (reference sequence). Trimming pared 0 bases from V and 5 bases from J, leaving 16 bases between. The CDR3, as DNA: TGTGCCAGCAGTTTATCGGGGGCCCCCCCCTTGACTGAAGCTTTCTTT. This translates into CASSLSGAPPLTEAFF.

This chain connects TRBV6-6 to TRBJ2-1, with D unclear. The CDR3 sequence is 13 residues long. Trimming removed 1 base at V and 4 bases at J, with 5 bases between. Germline V gives CDR1 MNHNY, CDR2 SVGAGI (reference sequence). The CDR3 region is CASSYLAYNEQFF. CDR3 in DNA: TGTGCCAGCAGTTACTTGGCATACAATGAGCAGTTCTTC.

This clone was seen a few times. This rearrangement joins TRBV5-6 to TRBJ2-7, with D perhaps given as TRBD1 or TRBD2 (7 bases each). Germline CDR1 SGHDT, CDR2 YYEEEE. The CDR3 sequence is 16 residues long. The V end lost 2 bases, the J end lost 0 bases, and 15 bases lay between the germline ends. Written as DNA, the CDR3 is TGTGCCAGCAGCTTCGGCGGGGGACAGACCTCCTACGAGCAGTACTTC. It codes for CASSFGGGQTSYEQYF.

J is TRBJ2-7 and V is TRBV6-6, with D hard to call. Trimming took off 3 bases at V and 2 bases at J, with 11 bases between the two ends. The CDR3 loop spans 14 amino acids. Germline V gene data show CDR1 as MNHNY and CDR2 as SVGAGI (reference sequence). CDR3 sequence (DNA): TGTGCCAGCAGTTATCCCTTGGGGACCTACGAGCAGTACTTC. Amino acid sequence: CASSYPLGTYEQYF.

This clone has a handful of counts. The V gene is TRBV2, the J gene TRBJ1-2; 8 bases match TRBD1. From germline, CDR1 is SNHLY and CDR2 FYNNEI. This CDR3 has 14 amino acids. With V trimmed by 2 bases and J by 3 bases, 2 bases remained unmatched. The CDR3 nucleotides are TGTGCCAGCAGTGAACAGGGGGCCTACTATGGCTACACCTTC. Encoded protein: CASSEQGAYYGYTF.

This chain connects TRBV7-2 to TRBJ2-1; the D gene is possibly TRBD2 (6 bases). Germline CDR1 is SGHTA and CDR2 is FQGNSA. The CDR3 consists of 14 residues. Trimming took 8 bases from V and 0 from J, leaving 11 bases between them. CDR3 loop: CASLPGSSYNEQFF. DNA for the CDR3: TGTGCCAGCTTGCCCGGGAGCTCCTACAATGAGCAGTTCTTC.

The sample holds a few counts of this clone. The rearrangement links TRBV7-3 to TRBJ1-2, with D tentatively TRBD1 (6 bases). CDR3 length: 16 residues. The V end lost 5 bases, the J end lost 4 bases, and 20 bases lay between the germline ends. Germline CDR1 and CDR2: SGHTA and FQGTGA. The CDR3, as DNA: TGTGCCAGCAGCCCAGGGGTCAGCATTCTTTGCTATGGCTACACCTTC. Translated: CASSPGVSILCYGYTF.

The chain couples TRBV1 to TRBJ2-1; TRBD2 is taken as the D call from the table, unchecked against the DNA. TRBV1 is classified as a pseudogene. The CDR3 contains 11 residues. CDR3 sequence reads: CTIPLWNEQFF. In DNA, the CDR3 is TGCACCATCCCCCTATGGAATGAGCAGTTCTTC.

In this sample, this clone turned up a few times. The chain joins TRBV6-6 to TRBJ1-1; D is ambiguous. V lost 8 bases and J lost 2, with 15 bases in between. This CDR3 is 14 amino acids long. Germline V gene sequence: CDR1 MNHNY, CDR2 SVGAGI (reference sequence). CDR3 sequence: CASFLGSANTEAFF. The CDR3, as DNA: TGTGCCAGCTTTCTTGGAAGTGCTAACACTGAAGCTTTCTTT.

This clone was observed a handful of times. The chain's CDR3 is CASAAQGPNTEAFF. CDR3 bases: TGTGCCAGCGCCGCACAGGGACCGAACACTGAAGCTTTCTTT. The chain employs TRBV2 and TRBJ1-1; the D gene is possibly TRBD1 (6 bases). The germline V and J ends were trimmed by 8 bases and 1 base, with 14 bases remaining between them. Germline CDR1 reads SNHLY; CDR2 reads FYNNEI. The CDR3 runs 14 residues.

The chain couples TRBV6-6 to TRBJ1-5; 7 positions agree with TRBD1. The germline V gene has CDR1 MNHNY and CDR2 SVGAGI (reference sequence). Trimming cost V 8 bases and J 4 bases; bases outside gene matches: 5. The CDR3 is 13 residues long. The CDR3 sequence: CASQGQPNQPQHF. CDR3 DNA: TGTGCCAGCCAGGGACAGCCGAATCAGCCCCAGCATTTT.

This clone was seen only a few times. J is TRBJ1-5 and V is TRBV28, with a tentative D call TRBD1 (6 bases). Germline CDR1 reads MDHEN; CDR2 reads SYDVKM. V was cut by 7 bases and J by 2 bases, with 18 bases left in between. CDR3 length equals 16 residues. CDR3: CASTKRRGAGNQPQHF. The CDR3, as DNA: TGTGCCAGCACTAAGCGCAGGGGTGCGGGCAATCAGCCCCAGCATTTT.

The chain couples TRBV9 to TRBJ2-5; the D gene is possibly TRBD1 (6 bases). There are 14 residues in the CDR3. V was shortened by 2 bases and J by 0 bases, with 8 bases between the two germline ends. CDR1 SGDLS and CDR2 YYNGEE come from the germline V gene. The CDR3 loop reads CASSVTGNQETQYF. In DNA, the CDR3 is TGTGCCAGCAGCGTCACAGGGAACCAAGAGACCCAGTACTTC. The full variable domain, with the rest looked up from reference TRBV9 and TRBJ2-5, is DSGVTQTPKHLITATGQRVTLRCSPRSGDLSVYWYQQSLDQGLQFLIQYYNGEERAKGNILERFSAQQFPDLHSELNLSSLELGDSALYFCASSVTGNQETQYFGPGTRLLVL.

This rearrangement joins TRBV7-2 to TRBJ1-4; possible D gene TRBD1, 5 bases. V gave up 5 bases and J gave up 5 bases, with 15 bases separating them. Germline V lookup: CDR1 SGHTA, CDR2 FQGNSA. The CDR3 loop spans 15 amino acids. Here the CDR3 reads CASSTWTKQNEKLFF. The CDR3, as DNA: TGTGCCAGCAGCACTTGGACAAAGCAGAATGAAAAACTGTTTTTT.